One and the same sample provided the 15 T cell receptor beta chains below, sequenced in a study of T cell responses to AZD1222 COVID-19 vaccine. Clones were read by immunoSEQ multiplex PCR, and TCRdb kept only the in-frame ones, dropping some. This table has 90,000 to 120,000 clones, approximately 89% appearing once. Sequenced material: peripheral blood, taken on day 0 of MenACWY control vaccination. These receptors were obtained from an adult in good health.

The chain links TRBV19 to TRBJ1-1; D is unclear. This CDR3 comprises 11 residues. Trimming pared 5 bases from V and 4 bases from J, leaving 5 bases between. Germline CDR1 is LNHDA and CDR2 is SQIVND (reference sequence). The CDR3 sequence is CASSYGTEAFF. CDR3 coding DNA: TGTGCCAGTAGTTACGGCACTGAAGCTTTCTTT.

The CDR3 spells CASSLSPTRSYNEQFF. Here the CDR3 DNA reads TGTGCCAGCAGCTTATCTCCGACTCGCTCCTACAATGAGCAGTTCTTC. The chain recombines TRBV7-3 with TRBJ2-1; D ambiguous. The ends were cut back, 2 bases at V and 0 bases at J, with 11 bases in the middle. The CDR3 spans 16 residues. CDR1 SGHTA and CDR2 FQGTGA come from the germline V gene.

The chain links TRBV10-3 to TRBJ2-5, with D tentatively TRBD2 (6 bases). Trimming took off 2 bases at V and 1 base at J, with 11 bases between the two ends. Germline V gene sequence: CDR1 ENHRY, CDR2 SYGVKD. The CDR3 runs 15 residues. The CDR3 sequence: CAISERTTGQETQYF. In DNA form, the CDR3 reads TGTGCCATCAGTGAGAGGACTACTGGCCAAGAGACCCAGTACTTC.

The CDR3 bases are TGTGCCAGCAGTGAAGACAGGTATGGGGCCAACGTCCTGACTTTC. As protein: CASSEDRYGANVLTF. The chain joins TRBV2 to TRBJ2-6; a weak D match, TRBD1 (5 bases). The germline V gene encodes CDR1 SNHLY and CDR2 FYNNEI. This CDR3 has 15 residues. Trimming stripped 1 base from V and 3 bases from J, with 7 bases between.

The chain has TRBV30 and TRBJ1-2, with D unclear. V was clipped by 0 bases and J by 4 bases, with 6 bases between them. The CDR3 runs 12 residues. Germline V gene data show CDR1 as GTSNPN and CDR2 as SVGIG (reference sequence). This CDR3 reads CAWSVVGYGYTF. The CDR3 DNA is TGTGCCTGGAGTGTTGTGGGCTATGGCTACACCTTC.

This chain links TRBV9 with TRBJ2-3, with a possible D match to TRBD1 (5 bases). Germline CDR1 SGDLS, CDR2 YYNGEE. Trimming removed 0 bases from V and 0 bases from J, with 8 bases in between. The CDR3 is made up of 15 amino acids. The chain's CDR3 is CASSVGQPSTDTQYF. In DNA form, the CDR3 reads TGTGCCAGCAGCGTAGGACAGCCAAGCACAGATACGCAGTATTTT.

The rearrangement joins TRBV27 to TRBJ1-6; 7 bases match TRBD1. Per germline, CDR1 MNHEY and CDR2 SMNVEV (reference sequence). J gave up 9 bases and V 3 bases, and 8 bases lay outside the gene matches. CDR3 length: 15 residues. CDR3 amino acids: CASSLSTGAGSPLHF. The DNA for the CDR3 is TGTGCCAGCAGTTTGTCCACAGGGGCCGGTTCACCCCTCCACTTT.

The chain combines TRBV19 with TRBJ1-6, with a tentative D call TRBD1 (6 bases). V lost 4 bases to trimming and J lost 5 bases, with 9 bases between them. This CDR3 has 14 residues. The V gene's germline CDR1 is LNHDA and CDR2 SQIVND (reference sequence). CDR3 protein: CASSTGQNNSPLHF. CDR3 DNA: TGTGCCAGTAGTACCGGACAGAATAATTCACCCCTCCACTTT.

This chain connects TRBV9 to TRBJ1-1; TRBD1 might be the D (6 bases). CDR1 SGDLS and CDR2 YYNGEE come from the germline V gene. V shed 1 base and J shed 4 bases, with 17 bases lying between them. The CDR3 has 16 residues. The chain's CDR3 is CASSVLDKTGSTEAFF. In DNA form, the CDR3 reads TGTGCCAGCAGCGTACTAGACAAAACAGGGAGCACTGAAGCTTTCTTT.

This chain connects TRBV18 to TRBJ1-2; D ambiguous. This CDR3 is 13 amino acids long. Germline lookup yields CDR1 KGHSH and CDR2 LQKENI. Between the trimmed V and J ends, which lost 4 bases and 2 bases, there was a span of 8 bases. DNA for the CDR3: TGTGCCAGCTCACGGGAAAAAAACTATGGCTACACCTTC. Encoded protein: CASSREKNYGYTF.

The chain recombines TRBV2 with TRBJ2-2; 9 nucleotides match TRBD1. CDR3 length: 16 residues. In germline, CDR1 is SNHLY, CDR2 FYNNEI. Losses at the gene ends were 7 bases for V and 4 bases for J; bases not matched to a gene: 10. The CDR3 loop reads CASNPDRGWGTGELFF. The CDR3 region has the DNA TGTGCCAGCAACCCCGACAGGGGGTGGGGCACCGGGGAGCTGTTTTTT. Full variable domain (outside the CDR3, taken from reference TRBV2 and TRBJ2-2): EPEVTQTPSHQVTQMGQEVILRCVPISNHLYFYWYRQILGQKVEFLVSFYNNEISEKSEIFDDQFSVERPDGSNFTLKIRSTKLEDSAMYFCASNPDRGWGTGELFFGEGSRLTVL.

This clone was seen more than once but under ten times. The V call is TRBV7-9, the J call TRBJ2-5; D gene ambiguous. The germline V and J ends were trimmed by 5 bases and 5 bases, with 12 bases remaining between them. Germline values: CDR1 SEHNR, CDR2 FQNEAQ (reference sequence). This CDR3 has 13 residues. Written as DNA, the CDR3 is TGTGCCAGCAGCCAAGACATACCGGAGACCCAGTACTTC. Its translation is CASSQDIPETQYF.

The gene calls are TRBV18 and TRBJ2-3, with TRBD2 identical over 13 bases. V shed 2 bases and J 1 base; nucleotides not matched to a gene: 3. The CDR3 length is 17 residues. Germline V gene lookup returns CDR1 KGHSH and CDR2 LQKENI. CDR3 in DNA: TGTGCCAGCTCACCAATGACTAGCGGGAGGCGCACAGATACGCAGTATTTT. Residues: CASSPMTSGRRTDTQYF.

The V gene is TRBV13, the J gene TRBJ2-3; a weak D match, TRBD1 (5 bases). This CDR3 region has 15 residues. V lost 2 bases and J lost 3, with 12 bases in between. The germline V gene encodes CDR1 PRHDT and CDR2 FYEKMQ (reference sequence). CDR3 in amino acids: CASSLRGGQTDTQYF. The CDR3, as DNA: TGTGCCAGCAGCTTAAGGGGCGGCCAAACAGATACGCAGTATTTT.

The CDR3 protein is CASSLVLRRGTYQETQYF. The CDR3, as DNA: TGCGCCAGCAGCTTGGTGTTAAGGCGGGGGACGTACCAAGAGACCCAGTACTTC. The gene calls are TRBV5-1 and TRBJ2-5, with 7 bases fitting TRBD2. Per the germline V gene, CDR1 is SGHRS and CDR2 is YFSETQ. This CDR3 contains 18 residues. V lost 0 bases, J lost 0 bases, and 11 bases stayed unmatched.